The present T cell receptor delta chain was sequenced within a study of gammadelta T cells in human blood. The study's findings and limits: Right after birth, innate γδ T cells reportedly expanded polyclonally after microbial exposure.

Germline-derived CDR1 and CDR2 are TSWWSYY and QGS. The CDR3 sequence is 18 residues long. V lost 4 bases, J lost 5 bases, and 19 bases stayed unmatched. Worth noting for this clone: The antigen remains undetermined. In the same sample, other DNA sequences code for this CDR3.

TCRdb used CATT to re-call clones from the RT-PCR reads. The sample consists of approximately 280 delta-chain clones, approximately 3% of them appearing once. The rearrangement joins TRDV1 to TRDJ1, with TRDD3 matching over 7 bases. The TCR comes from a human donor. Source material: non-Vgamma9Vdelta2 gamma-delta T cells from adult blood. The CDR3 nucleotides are TGTGCTCTTGGGGTCCCCCGGGTCGGGGATAGACCCACTGATAAACTCATCTTT. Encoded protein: CALGVPRVGDRPTDKLIF.